Sequencing of this TCR beta chain was carried out in a study of blood T cells in healthy people across ages. V lost 0 bases, J lost 1 base, and 6 bases lay in between. The CDR3 runs to 14 residues. Germline values: CDR1 MNHEY, CDR2 SVGEGT. Combining a sample-barcoded 5' primer with a J-beta primer mix, a second PCR ran for about 6 to 11 cycles. TCRdb fed the 5' RACE reads into MiXCR, producing one record per CDR3 protein. This repertoire shows around 500,000 distinct CDR3 sequences, roughly a quarter found once; its top ten account for approximately 4%. The sample holds a few counts of this clonotype. These data are also associated with another study on T cells of mothers and their children.

Sequencing input: blood. This chain uses TRBV6-2 or TRBV6-3 with TRBJ2-5, with unresolved D. The receptor was derived from a boy aged 2 to 10 in good health. CDR3 in DNA: TGTGCCAGCAGTTACTCCGTCGGCCAAGAGACCCAGTACTTC. The encoded protein is CASSYSVGQETQYF.